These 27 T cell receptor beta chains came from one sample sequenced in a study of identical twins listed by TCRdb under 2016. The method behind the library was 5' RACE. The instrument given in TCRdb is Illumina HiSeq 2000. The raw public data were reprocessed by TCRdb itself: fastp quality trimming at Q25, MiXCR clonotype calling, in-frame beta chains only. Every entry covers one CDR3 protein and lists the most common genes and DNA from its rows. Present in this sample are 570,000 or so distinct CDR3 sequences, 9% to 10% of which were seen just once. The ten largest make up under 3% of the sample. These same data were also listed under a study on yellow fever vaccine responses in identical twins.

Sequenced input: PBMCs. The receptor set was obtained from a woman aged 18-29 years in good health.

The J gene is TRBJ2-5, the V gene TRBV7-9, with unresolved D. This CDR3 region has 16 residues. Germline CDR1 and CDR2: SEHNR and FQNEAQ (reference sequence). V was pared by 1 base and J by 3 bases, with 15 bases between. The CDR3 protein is CASSLVLAPGEETQYF. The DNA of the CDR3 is TGTGCCAGCAGCTTAGTGTTAGCTCCCGGAGAAGAGACCCAGTACTTC.

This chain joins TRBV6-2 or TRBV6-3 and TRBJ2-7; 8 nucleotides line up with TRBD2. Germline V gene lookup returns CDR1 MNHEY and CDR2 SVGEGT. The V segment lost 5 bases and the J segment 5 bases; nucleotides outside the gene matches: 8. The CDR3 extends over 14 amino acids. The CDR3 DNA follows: TGTGCCAGCAGTAGAGCGGGAGCCGTGGACGAGCAGTACTTC. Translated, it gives CASSRAGAVDEQYF.

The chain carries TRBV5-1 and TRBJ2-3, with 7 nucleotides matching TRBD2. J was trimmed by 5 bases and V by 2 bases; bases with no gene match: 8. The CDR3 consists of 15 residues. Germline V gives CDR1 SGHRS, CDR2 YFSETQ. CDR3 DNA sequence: TGCGCCAGCAGCTTACTAGCGTTAAAGCGAGATACGCAGTATTTT. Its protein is CASSLLALKRDTQYF. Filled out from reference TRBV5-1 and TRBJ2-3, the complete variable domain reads KAGVTQTPRYLIKTRGQQVTLSCSPISGHRSVSWYQQTPGQGLQFLFEYFSETQRNKGNFPGRFSGRQFSNSRSEMNVSTLELGDSALYLCASSLLALKRDTQYFGPGTRLTVL.

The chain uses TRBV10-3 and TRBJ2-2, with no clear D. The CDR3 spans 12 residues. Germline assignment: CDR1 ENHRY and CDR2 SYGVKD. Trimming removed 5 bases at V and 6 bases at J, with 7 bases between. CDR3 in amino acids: CAISPVAGELFF. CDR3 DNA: TGTGCCATCAGTCCAGTCGCCGGGGAGCTGTTTTTT.

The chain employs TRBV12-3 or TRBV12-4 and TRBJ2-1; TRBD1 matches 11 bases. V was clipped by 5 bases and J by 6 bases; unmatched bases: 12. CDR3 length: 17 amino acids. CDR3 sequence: CASSPRTGGSNANEQFF. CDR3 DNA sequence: TGTGCCAGCAGTCCTAGGACAGGGGGCTCCAATGCCAATGAGCAGTTCTTC.

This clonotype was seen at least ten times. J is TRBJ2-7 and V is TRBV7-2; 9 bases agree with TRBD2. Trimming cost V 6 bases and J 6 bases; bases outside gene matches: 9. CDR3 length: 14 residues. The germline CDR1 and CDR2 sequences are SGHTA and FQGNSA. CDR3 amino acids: CASRPGTSRGEQYF. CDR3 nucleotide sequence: TGTGCCAGCAGACCCGGGACTAGCCGTGGCGAGCAGTACTTC.

The CDR3 region has the DNA TGTGCCAGTAGCAGACTTGCGGACCACACAGATACGCAGTATTTT. Translated, it gives CASSRLADHTDTQYF. This chain uses TRBV19 with TRBJ2-3; D uncertain. The CDR3 totals 15 residues. Germline values: CDR1 LNHDA, CDR2 SQIVND (reference sequence). Trimming took 6 bases from V and 2 from J, leaving 15 bases between them. Full variable domain (remainder filled in from reference TRBV19 and TRBJ2-3): DGGITQSPKYLFRKEGQNVTLSCEQNLNHDAMYWYRQDPGQGLRLIYYSQIVNDFQKGDIAEGYSVSREKKESFPLTVTSAQKNPTAFYLCASSRLADHTDTQYFGPGTRLTVL.

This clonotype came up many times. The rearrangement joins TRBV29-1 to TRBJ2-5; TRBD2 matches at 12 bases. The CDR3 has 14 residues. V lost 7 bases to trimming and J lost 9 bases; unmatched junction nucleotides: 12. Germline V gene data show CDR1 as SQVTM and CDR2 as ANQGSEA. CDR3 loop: CSAILAGGSGAQYF. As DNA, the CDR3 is TGCAGCGCCATACTAGCGGGGGGCTCAGGGGCCCAGTACTTC.

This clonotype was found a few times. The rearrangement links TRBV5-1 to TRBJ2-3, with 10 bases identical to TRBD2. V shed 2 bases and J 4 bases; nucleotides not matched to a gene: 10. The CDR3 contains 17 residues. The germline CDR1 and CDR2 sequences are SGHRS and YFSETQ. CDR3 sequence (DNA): TGCGCCAGCAGCTTAAGTGGAAGCGGGGGGGCCCCAGATACGCAGTATTTT. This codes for CASSLSGSGGAPDTQYF.

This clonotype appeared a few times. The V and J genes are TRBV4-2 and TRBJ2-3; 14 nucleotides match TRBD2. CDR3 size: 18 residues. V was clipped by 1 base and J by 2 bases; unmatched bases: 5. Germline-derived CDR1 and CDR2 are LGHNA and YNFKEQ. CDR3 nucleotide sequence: TGTGCCAGCAGCCAAGTTAGACTAGCGGGAGGGCTCACAGATACGCAGTATTTT. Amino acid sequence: CASSQVRLAGGLTDTQYF.

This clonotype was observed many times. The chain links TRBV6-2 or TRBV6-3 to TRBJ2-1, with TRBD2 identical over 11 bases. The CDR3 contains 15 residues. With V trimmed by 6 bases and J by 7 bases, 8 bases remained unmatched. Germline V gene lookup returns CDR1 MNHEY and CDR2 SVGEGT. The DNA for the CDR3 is TGTGCCAGCAGCCCTGGGGGACTAGCGGATAATGAGCAGTTCTTC. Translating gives CASSPGGLADNEQFF.

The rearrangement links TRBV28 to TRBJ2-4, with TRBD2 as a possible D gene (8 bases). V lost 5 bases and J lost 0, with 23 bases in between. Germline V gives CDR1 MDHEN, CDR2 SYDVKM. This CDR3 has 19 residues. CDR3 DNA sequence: TGTGCCAGCAGTGGGCCGGGAGGGGGCCGGAAACTAGCCAAAAACATTCAGTACTTC. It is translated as CASSGPGGGRKLAKNIQYF.

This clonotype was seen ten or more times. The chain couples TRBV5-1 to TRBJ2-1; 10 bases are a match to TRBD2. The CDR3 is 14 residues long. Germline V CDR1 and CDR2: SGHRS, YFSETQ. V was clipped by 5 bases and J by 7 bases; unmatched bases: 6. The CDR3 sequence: CASRSASGSNEQFF. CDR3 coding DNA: TGCGCCAGCAGGTCGGCTAGCGGGAGTAATGAGCAGTTCTTC.

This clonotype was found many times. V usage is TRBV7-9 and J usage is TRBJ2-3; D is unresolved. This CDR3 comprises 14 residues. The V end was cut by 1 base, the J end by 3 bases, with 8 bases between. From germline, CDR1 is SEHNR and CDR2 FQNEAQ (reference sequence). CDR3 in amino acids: CASSLDRLTDTQYF. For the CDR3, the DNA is TGTGCCAGCAGCTTAGATAGGCTAACAGATACGCAGTATTTT. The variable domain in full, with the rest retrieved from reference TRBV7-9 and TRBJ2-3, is DTGVSQNPRHKITKRGQNVTFRCDPISEHNRLYWYRQTLGQGPEFLTYFQNEAQLEKSRLLSDRFSAERPKGSFSTLEIQRTEQGDSAMYLCASSLDRLTDTQYFGPGTRLTVL.

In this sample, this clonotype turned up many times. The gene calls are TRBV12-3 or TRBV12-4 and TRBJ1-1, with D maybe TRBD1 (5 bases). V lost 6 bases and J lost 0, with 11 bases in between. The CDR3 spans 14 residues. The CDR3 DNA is TGTGCCAGCAGCCCAGAGGGGATGAACACTGAAGCTTTCTTT. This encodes CASSPEGMNTEAFF.

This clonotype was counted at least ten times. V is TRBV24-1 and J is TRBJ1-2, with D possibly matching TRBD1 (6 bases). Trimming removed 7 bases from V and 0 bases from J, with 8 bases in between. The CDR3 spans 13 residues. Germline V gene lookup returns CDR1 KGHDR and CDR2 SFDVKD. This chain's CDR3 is CATRDSANYGYTF. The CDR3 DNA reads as TGTGCCACCAGGGACAGTGCTAACTATGGCTACACCTTC.

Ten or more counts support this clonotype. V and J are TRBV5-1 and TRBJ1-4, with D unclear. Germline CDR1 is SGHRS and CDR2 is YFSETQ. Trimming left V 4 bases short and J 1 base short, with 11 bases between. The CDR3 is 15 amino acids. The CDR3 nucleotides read TGCGCCAGCAGCCCTGGACGGGGAACTAATGAAAAACTGTTTTTT. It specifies CASSPGRGTNEKLFF. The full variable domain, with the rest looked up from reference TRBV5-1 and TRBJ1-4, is KAGVTQTPRYLIKTRGQQVTLSCSPISGHRSVSWYQQTPGQGLQFLFEYFSETQRNKGNFPGRFSGRQFSNSRSEMNVSTLELGDSALYLCASSPGRGTNEKLFFGSGTQLSVL.

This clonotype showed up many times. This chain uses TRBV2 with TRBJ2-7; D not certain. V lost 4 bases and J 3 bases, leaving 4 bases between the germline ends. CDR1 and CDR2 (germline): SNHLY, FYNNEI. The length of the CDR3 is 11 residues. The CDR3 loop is CASSAYYEQYF. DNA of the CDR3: TGTGCCAGCAGTGCCTACTACGAGCAGTACTTC.

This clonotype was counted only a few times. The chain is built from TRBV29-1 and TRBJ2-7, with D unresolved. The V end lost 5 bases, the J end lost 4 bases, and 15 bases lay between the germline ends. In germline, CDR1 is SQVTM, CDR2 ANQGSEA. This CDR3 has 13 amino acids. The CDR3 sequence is CSVSLGRLYEQYF. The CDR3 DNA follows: TGCAGCGTTTCCCTAGGTCGGTTGTACGAGCAGTACTTC.

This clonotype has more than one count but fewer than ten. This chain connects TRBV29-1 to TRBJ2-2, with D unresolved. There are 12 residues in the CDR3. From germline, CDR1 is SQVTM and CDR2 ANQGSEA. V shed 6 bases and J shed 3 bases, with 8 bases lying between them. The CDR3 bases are TGCAGCGTACCAGGTGACACCGGGGAGCTGTTTTTT. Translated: CSVPGDTGELFF.

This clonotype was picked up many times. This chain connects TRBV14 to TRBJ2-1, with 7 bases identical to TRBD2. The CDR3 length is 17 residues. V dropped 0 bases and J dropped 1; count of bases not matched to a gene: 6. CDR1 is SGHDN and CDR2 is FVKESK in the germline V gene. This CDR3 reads CASSQDHGAGSYNEQFF. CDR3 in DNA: TGTGCCAGCAGCCAAGATCACGGAGCGGGATCCTACAATGAGCAGTTCTTC.

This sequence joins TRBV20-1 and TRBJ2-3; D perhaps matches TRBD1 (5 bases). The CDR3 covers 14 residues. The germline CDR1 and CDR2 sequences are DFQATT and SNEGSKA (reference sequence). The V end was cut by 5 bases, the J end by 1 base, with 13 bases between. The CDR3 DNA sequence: TGCAGTGCTGCGATAGGGGTCGGCACAGATACGCAGTATTTT. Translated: CSAAIGVGTDTQYF.

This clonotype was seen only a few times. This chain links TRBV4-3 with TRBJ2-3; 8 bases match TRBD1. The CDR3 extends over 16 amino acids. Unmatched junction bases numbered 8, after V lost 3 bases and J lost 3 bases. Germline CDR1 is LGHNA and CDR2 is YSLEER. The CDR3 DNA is TGCGCCAGCAGCCATCAAATGGACAGGGCTACAGATACGCAGTATTTT. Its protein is CASSHQMDRATDTQYF.

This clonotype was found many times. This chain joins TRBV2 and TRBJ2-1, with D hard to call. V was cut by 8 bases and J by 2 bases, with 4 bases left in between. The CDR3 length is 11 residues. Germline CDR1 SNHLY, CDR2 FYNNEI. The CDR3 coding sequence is TGTGCCAGCGTCACCTACAATGAGCAGTTCTTC. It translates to CASVTYNEQFF.

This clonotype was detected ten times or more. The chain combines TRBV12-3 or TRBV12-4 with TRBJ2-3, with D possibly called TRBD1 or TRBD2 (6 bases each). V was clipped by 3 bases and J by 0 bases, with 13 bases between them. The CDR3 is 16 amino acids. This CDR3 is CASSFRRGTSTDTQYF. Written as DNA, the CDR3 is TGTGCCAGCAGTTTCCGTAGGGGGACTAGCACAGATACGCAGTATTTT.

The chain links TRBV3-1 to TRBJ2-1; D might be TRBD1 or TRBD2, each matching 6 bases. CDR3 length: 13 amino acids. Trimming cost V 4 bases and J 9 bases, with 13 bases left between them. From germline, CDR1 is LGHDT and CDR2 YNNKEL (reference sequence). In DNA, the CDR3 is TGTGCCAGCAGCCCACAGGGAGCGGGTGAGCAGTTCTTC. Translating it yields CASSPQGAGEQFF.

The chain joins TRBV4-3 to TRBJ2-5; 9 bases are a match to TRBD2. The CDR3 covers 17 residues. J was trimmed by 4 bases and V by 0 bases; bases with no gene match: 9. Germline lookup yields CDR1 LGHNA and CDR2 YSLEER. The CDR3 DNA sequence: TGCGCCAGCAGCCAAGACCTAGTAGCGGGAGTGGGAGAGACCCAGTACTTC. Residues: CASSQDLVAGVGETQYF.